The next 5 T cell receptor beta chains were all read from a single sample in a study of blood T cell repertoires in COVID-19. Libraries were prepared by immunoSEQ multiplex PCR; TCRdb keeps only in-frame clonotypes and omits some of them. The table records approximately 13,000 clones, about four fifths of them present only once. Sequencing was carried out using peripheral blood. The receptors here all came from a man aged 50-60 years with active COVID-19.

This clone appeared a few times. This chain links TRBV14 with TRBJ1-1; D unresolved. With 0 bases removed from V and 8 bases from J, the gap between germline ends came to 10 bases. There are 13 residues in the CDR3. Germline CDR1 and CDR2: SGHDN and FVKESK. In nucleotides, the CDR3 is TGTGCCAGCAGCCAAGAGAACACAGTCGAAGCTTTCTTT. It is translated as CASSQENTVEAFF.

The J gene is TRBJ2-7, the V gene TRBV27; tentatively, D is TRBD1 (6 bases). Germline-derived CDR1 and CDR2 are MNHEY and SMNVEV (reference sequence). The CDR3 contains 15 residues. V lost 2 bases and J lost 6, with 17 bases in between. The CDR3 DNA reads TGTGCCAGCAGTTTAAGTATGGGGGCGCGGCGCGAGCAGTACTTC. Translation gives CASSLSMGARREQYF.

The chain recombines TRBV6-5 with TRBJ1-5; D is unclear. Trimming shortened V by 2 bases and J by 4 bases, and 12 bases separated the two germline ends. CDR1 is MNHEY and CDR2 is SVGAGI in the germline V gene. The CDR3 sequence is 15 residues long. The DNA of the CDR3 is TGTGCCAGCAGTTACGGGTCAGGTGGGAATCAGCCCCAGCATTTT. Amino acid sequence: CASSYGSGGNQPQHF.

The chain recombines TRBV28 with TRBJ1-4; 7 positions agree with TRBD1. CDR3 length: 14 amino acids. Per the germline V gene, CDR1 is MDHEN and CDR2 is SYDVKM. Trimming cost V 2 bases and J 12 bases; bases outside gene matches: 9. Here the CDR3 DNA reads TGTGCCAGCAGTTTAACGGCAGGGGGTAGGGAACTGTTTTTT. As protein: CASSLTAGGRELFF.

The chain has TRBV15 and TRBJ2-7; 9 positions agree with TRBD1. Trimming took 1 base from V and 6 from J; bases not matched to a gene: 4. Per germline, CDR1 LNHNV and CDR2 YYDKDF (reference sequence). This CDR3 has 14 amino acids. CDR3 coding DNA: TGTGCCACCAGCAGAGGGACAGGGGAAGGCGAGCAGTACTTC. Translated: CATSRGTGEGEQYF.